Below are 13 T cell receptor beta chains sequenced from a single sample in a study of blood T cells in healthy people across ages. With a J-beta primer mix and a sample-barcoded 5' primer, a second PCR ran 7 to 11 cycles. MiXCR, applied by TCRdb to the 5' RACE reads, yields one record per CDR3 protein. Here the sample spans approximately 800,000 distinct CDR3 sequences, more than 55% being singletons. Sequencing was performed on blood. Receptors were obtained from a man between 40 and 49 years old in good health.

This rearrangement joins TRBV9 to TRBJ2-5; no definite D call. The V end lost 0 bases, the J end lost 9 bases, and 12 bases lay between the germline ends. Germline V gene data show CDR1 as SGDLS and CDR2 as YYNGEE. CDR3 length: 13 amino acids. The chain's CDR3 is CASSVAGHRAQYF. Written as DNA, the CDR3 is TGTGCCAGCAGCGTAGCTGGTCATAGGGCCCAGTACTTC.

Turning to this clonotype: The junction departs from the called germline gene at one end, perhaps through a read error. The genes are TRBV11-2 and TRBJ2-1; D ambiguous. Germline values: CDR1 SGHAT, CDR2 FQNNGV. This CDR3 region has 15 residues. Here the CDR3 DNA reads TGTGCCAGCAGCTTAGAAGGTAGCTCCTACAATAAGCAGTTCTTC. Amino acids: CASSLEGSSYNKQFF.

This clonotype was picked up one time. At one boundary the junction diverges from the germline segment, which might be a read error. The chain combines TRBV7-6 with TRBJ2-5; TRBD1 or TRBD2 may be the D gene (5 bases each). Germline V gene lookup returns CDR1 SGHVS and CDR2 FNYEAQ. CDR3 length equals 15 residues. The CDR3 spells CANSLRTGGQETQYF. The CDR3 bases are TGTGCCAACAGCTTAAGGACTGGGGGTCAAGAGACCCAGTACTTC.

In this sample, this clonotype turned up a few times. The chain links TRBV24-1 to TRBJ2-3; D ambiguous. Germline V lookup: CDR1 KGHDR, CDR2 SFDVKD. The CDR3 runs 13 residues. Trimming removed 3 bases from V and 2 bases from J, with 5 bases in between. This chain's CDR3 is CATSDETTDTQYF. CDR3 DNA sequence: TGTGCCACCAGTGATGAGACCACAGATACGCAGTATTTT.

The genes are TRBV2 and TRBJ1-4; TRBD1 might be the D (6 bases). The germline CDR1 and CDR2 sequences are SNHLY and FYNNEI. There are 19 residues in the CDR3. With 4 bases removed from V and 5 bases from J, the gap between germline ends came to 26 bases. The CDR3 coding sequence is TGTGCCAGCAGTGGACTCTCAGGGGAGGTTTTGTCAGACAATGAAAAACTGTTTTTT. This gives the protein CASSGLSGEVLSDNEKLFF.

V usage is TRBV6-1 and J usage is TRBJ1-1; weak D call: TRBD1 (6 bases). This CDR3 comprises 14 residues. CDR1 is MNHNS and CDR2 is SASEGT in the germline V gene. V lost 8 bases and J lost 2, with 15 bases in between. CDR3 bases: TGTGCCAGCCGTAAGCAGGGGCGAAACACTGAAGCTTTCTTT. Protein product: CASRKQGRNTEAFF.

Here the CDR3 reads CASSLSSGGSTDTQYF. The DNA for the CDR3 is TGTGCCAGCAGCTTAAGTAGCGGGGGGAGCACAGATACGCAGTATTTT. The chain joins TRBV7-2 to TRBJ2-3; 10 bases are shared with TRBD2. CDR1 is SGHTA, CDR2 FQGNSA, per germline. V dropped 2 bases and J dropped 0; count of bases not matched to a gene: 2. CDR3 length: 16 amino acids.

Worth noting for this clonotype: A much larger clone lies one base from this, so it may be a read error. The chain joins TRBV27 to TRBJ2-5; D may be TRBD1 or TRBD2 (5 bases each). The better agreement between TRBJ2-7 and the DNA end casts doubt on the J call. CDR1 MNHEY and CDR2 SMNVEV come from the germline V gene (reference sequence). The CDR3 is 14 amino acids. The CDR3: CASSVGRGASEQYF. The DNA of the CDR3 is TGTGCCAGCAGTGTTGGTCGGGGCGCGTCCGAGCAGTACTTC.

The J gene is TRBJ2-3, the V gene TRBV7-3; maybe TRBD2 (6 bases). Deletions cut 2 bases from V and 8 bases from J, with 14 bases between. Germline CDR1 reads SGHTA; CDR2 reads FQGTGA. The CDR3 is 14 residues long. The CDR3 sequence: CASSLGLAGSTQYF. The CDR3 nucleotides read TGTGCCAGCAGCTTAGGGCTCGCGGGGAGTACGCAGTATTTT.

The chain joins TRBV11-2 to TRBJ2-4, with 13 bases matching TRBD2. Gene TRBJ2-7 matches the end of the DNA better, so the J call may be wrong. The CDR3 extends over 15 amino acids. The germline gives CDR1 SGHAT, CDR2 FQNNGV. The CDR3 nucleotides read TGTGCCAGCAGTTTCGGGACTAGCGGGACCTACGAGCAGTACTTC. Encoded protein: CASSFGTSGTYEQYF.

The sample holds a few counts of this clonotype. V and J are TRBV7-9 and TRBJ1-5, with no clear D. Germline V CDR1 and CDR2: SEHNR, FQNEAQ (reference sequence). The V and J ends lost 1 base and 5 bases respectively, with 9 bases between them. This CDR3 is built from 14 residues. CDR3 bases: TGTGCCAGCAGCTTAGGACGGGCTGATCAGCCCCAGCATTTT. Residues: CASSLGRADQPQHF.

This clonotype was seen only a few times. The chain uses TRBV11-2 and TRBJ2-7; D call uncertain. The CDR3 consists of 14 residues. Germline V gene data show CDR1 as SGHAT and CDR2 as FQNNGV. V gave up 5 bases and J gave up 2 bases, with 13 bases separating them. The CDR3 is CASSLTQDTYEQYF. The CDR3, as DNA: TGTGCCAGCAGCCTTACTCAGGATACCTACGAGCAGTACTTC.

In its sample, this clonotype was seen a few times. The genes are TRBV9 and TRBJ2-5; a possible D gene is TRBD1 (6 bases). Trimming removed 0 bases at V and 5 bases at J, with 14 bases between. This CDR3 comprises 15 residues. Germline V CDR1 and CDR2: SGDLS, YYNGEE. For the CDR3, the DNA is TGTGCCAGCAGCGTAGTAGGGGGACCCCAGGAGACCCAGTACTTC. This encodes CASSVVGGPQETQYF.